This T cell receptor beta chain was captured by sequencing in a study of CD8 T cells in Susac syndrome. Whole-study findings and limits: Clonal expansion was not observed in the Susac syndrome CD4+ T cell repertoires.

Concerning this clonotype itself: Its antigen is currently unknown.

Looked up from germline, CDR1 is DFQATT and CDR2 is SNEGSKA (reference sequence). V gave up 7 bases and J gave up 1 base, with 14 bases separating them. The CDR3 is made up of 13 amino acids. Random hexamers served to reverse transcribe about 0.45 to 1 ug RNA. Across 54 Vbeta and 13 Jbeta, immunoSEQ multiplex PCR amplified TCR beta CDR3. TCRdb passed the immunoSEQ multiplex PCR reads through MiXCR, listing each CDR3 protein once. The sample consists of about 240,000 distinct CDR3 sequences, around 96% of them appearing once. Each Susac syndrome patient had definite or probable disease by recently defined criteria.

The receptor comes from a human donor with Susac syndrome. Source material: CD4+ T cells from PBMCs. The chain couples TRBV20-1 to TRBJ2-7; D gene uncertain. In nucleotides, the CDR3 is TGCAGTGGTAAGACTGGACCATCCTACGAGCAGTACTTC. This gives the protein CSGKTGPSYEQYF.